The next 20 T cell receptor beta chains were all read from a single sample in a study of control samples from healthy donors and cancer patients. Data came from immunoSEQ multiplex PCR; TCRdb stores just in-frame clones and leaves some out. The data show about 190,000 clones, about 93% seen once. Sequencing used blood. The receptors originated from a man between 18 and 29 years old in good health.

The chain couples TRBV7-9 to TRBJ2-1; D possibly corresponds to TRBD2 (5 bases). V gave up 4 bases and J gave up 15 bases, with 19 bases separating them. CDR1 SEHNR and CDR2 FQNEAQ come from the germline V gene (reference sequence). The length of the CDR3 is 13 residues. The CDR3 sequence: CASSSGERVYRFF. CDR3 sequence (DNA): TGTGCCAGCAGCTCCGGGGAGAGGGTGTATCGGTTCTTC.

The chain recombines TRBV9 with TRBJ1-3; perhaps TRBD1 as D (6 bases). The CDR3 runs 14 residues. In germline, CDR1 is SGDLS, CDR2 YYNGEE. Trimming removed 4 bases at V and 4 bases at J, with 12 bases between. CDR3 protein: CASSPTGTGNTIYF. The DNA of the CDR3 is TGTGCCAGCAGCCCAACCGGGACAGGAAACACCATATATTTT.

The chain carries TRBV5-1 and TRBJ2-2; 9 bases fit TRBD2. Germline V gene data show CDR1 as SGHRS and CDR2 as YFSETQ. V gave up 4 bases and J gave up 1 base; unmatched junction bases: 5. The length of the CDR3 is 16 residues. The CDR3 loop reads CASSESGGRNTGELFF. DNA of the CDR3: TGCGCCAGCAGCGAGAGCGGGGGGCGGAACACCGGGGAGCTGTTTTTT.

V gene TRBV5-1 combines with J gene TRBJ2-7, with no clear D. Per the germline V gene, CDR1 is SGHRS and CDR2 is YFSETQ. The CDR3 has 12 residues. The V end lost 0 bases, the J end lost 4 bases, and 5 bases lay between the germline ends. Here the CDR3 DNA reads TGCGCCAGCAGCTTGGACGGGTACGAGCAGTACTTC. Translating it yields CASSLDGYEQYF.

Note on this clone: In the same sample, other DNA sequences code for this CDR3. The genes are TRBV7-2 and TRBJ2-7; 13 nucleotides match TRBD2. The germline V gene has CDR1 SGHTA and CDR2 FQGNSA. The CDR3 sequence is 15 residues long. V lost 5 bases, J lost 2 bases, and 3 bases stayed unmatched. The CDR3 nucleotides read TGTGCCAGCAGCCGTACTAGCGGGGGGGCCTACGAGCAGTACTTC. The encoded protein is CASSRTSGGAYEQYF.

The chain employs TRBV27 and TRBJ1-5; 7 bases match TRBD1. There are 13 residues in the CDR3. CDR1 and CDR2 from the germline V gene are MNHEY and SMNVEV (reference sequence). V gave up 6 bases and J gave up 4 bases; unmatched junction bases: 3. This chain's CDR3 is CASRGQWNQPQHF. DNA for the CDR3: TGTGCCAGCAGGGGACAGTGGAATCAGCCCCAGCATTTT.

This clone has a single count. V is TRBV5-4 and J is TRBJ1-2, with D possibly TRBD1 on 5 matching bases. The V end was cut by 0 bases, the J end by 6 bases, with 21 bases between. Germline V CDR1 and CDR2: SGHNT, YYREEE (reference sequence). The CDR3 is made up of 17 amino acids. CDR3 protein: CASSLATGENLGHGYTF. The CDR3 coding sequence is TGTGCCAGCAGCTTGGCCACAGGCGAGAATCTGGGGCATGGCTACACCTTC.

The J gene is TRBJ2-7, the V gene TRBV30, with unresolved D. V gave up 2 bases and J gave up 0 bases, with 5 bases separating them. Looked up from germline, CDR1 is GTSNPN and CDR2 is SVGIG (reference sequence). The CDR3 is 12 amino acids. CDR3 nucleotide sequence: TGTGCCTGGAGTACTTTCTCCTACGAGCAGTACTTC. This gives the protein CAWSTFSYEQYF.

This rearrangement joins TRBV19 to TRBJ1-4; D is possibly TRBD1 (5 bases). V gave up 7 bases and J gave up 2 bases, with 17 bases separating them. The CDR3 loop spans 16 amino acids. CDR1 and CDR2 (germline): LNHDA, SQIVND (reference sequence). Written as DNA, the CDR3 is TGTGCCAGTACCCATGGAAGGGGTGGGACTAATGAAAAACTGTTTTTT. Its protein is CASTHGRGGTNEKLFF. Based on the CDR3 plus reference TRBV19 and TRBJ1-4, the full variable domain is DGGITQSPKYLFRKEGQNVTLSCEQNLNHDAMYWYRQDPGQGLRLIYYSQIVNDFQKGDIAEGYSVSREKKESFPLTVTSAQKNPTAFYLCASTHGRGGTNEKLFFGSGTQLSVL.

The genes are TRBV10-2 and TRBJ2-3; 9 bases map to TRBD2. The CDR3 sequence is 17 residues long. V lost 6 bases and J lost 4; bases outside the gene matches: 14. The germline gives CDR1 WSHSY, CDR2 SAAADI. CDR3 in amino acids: CASRGFPRGGAPDTQYF. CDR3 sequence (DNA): TGCGCCAGCAGGGGATTCCCTCGCGGGGGGGCCCCAGATACGCAGTATTTT.

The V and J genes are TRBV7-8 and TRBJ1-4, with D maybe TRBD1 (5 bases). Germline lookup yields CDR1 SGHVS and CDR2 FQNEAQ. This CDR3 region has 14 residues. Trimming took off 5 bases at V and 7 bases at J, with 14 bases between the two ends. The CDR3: CASSLQGAGEKLFF. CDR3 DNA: TGTGCCAGCAGCCTACAAGGGGCAGGTGAAAAACTGTTTTTT. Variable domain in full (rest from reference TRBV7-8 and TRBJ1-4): GAGVSQSPRYKVAKRGQDVALRCDPISGHVSLFWYQQALGQGPEFLTYFQNEAQLDKSGLPSDRFFAERPEGSVSTLKIQRTQQEDSAVYLCASSLQGAGEKLFFGSGTQLSVL.

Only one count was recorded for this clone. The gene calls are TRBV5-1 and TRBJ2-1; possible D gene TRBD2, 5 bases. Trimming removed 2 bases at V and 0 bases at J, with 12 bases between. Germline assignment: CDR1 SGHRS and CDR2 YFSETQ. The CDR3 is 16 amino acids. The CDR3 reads CASSFSGVSSYNEQFF. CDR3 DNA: TGCGCCAGCAGCTTCTCCGGGGTTAGCTCCTACAATGAGCAGTTCTTC.

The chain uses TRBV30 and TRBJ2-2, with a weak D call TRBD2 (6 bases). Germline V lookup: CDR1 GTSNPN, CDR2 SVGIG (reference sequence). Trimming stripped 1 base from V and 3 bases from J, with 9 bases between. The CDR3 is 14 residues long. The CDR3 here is CAWSATRYTGELFF. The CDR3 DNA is TGTGCCTGGAGTGCGACTAGATACACCGGGGAGCTGTTTTTT.

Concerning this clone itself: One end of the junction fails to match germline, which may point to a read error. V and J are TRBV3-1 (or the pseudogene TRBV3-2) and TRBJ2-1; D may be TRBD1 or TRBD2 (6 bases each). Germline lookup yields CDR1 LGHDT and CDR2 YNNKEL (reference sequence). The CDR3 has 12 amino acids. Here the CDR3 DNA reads TGTGCCAGCAGCCAAGGTGAGGGGGGCTTGGTCTTC. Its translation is CASSQGEGGLVF.

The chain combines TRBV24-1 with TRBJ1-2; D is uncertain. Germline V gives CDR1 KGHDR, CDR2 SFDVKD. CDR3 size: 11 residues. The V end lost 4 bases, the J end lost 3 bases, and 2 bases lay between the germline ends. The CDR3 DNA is TGTGCCACCAGTGACTACTATGGCTACACCTTC. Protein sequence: CATSDYYGYTF.

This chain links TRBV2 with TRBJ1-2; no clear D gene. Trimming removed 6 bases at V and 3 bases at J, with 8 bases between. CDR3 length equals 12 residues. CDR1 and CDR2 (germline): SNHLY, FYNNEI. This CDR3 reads CASRSWDYGYTF. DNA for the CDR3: TGTGCCAGCAGATCGTGGGACTATGGCTACACCTTC.

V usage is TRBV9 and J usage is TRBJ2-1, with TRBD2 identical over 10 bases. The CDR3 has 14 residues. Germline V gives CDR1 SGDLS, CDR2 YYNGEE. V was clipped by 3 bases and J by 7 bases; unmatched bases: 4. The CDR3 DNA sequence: TGTGCCAGCAGCGCCCGAGCGGGGGGGAATGAGCAGTTCTTC. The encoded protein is CASSARAGGNEQFF.

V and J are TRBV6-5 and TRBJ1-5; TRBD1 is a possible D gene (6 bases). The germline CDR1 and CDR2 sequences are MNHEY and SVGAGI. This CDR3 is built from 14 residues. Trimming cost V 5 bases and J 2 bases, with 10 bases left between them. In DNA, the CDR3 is TGTGCCAGCAGTAGGGGGGTTGGCAATCAGCCCCAGCATTTT. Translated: CASSRGVGNQPQHF.

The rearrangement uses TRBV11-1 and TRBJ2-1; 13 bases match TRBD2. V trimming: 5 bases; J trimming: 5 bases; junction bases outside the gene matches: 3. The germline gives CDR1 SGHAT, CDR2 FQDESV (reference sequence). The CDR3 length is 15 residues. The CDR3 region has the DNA TGTGCCAGCAGCGCAGGGACTAGCGGGGACAATGAGCAGTTCTTC. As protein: CASSAGTSGDNEQFF.

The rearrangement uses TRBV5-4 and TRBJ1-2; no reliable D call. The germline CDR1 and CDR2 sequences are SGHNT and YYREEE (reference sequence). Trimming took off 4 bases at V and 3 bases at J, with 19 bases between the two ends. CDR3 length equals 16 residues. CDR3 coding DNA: TGTGCCAGCAGCCTCAATCCGGAAATCGGGGACTATGGCTACACCTTC. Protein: CASSLNPEIGDYGYTF.